This T cell receptor beta chain was recorded in a study of T cells in Graves' hyperthyroidism and ophthalmopathy. This clonotype has ten or more counts. This CDR3 is 13 amino acids long. Per the germline V gene, CDR1 is SGHTA and CDR2 is FQGNSA. V shed 5 bases and J shed 1 base, with 7 bases lying between them. From RNA transcripts, TCR beta CDR3 regions were amplified. First-round RT-PCR targeting the TCR CDR3 was performed with the HTBI primer set. Each CDR3 protein gets one entry after TCRdb re-called the multiplex PCR reads with MiXCR. The sample holds 500,000 to 750,000 distinct CDR3 sequences, around 14% seen once. PBMCs were derived from roughly 10 ml fresh peripheral blood.

The sequenced sample was blood. The receptor was isolated from a woman aged 30 to 39 with Graves' hyperthyroidism. The rearrangement uses TRBV7-2 and TRBJ2-3; D not resolved. The CDR3 DNA is TGTGCCAGCAGCACCTTCGGCACAGATACGCAGTATTTT. This encodes CASSTFGTDTQYF.